The clone carrying this TCR beta chain was observed at least ten times. Its matching antigen is unknown. The CDR3 length is 14 residues. CDR1 and CDR2 from the germline V gene are MGHDK and SYGVNS. V was trimmed by 3 bases and J by 10 bases, leaving 16 bases between them. The sample comes from a study of early T cells in non-severe SARS-CoV-2 infection. Looking at the study overall: The study sequenced bulk RNA from unsorted whole blood, with chains unpaired. Points from the study as a whole: VDJdb-based annotation leaned toward anti-spike CD8 responses and missed private and CD4 specificities.

Individual cDNA molecules carried attached unique molecular identifiers. TCRdb independently ran MiXCR on the 5' RACE reads; one entry per CDR3 protein. Seen here are roughly 53,000 distinct CDR3 sequences, around 8.6% observed once, and the top ten hold 3.5% to 5%. The sequence was obtained from an adult who was a healthcare worker with PCR-confirmed SARS-CoV-2 infection or an uninfected control (not recorded which). This chain joins TRBV25-1 and TRBJ2-1, with TRBD2 as a possible D gene (5 bases). The material was whole blood, obtained at baseline. In DNA form, the CDR3 reads TGTGCCAGCAGTGACCCCGTAGGACGCGGGGAGCAGTTCTTC. Its protein product is CASSDPVGRGEQFF. The full variable domain, rest sourced from reference TRBV25-1 and TRBJ2-1, is EADIYQTPRYLVIGTGKKITLECSQTMGHDKMYWYQQDPGMELHLIHYSYGVNSTEKGDLSSESTVSRIRTEHFPLTLESARPSHTSQYLCASSDPVGRGEQFFGPGTRLTVL.